The 28 T cell receptor beta chains given below trace back to one sample, sequenced in a study of control samples from healthy donors and cancer patients. The repertoire was sequenced with immunoSEQ multiplex PCR; TCRdb's copy has only in-frame clones and lacks some. The repertoire consists of approximately 220,000 clones, with about 93% occurring once and the leading ten covering 1.5%. Sequenced sample: blood. The source of these receptors is a man over 45 in good health.

In its sample, this clone was seen once. This rearrangement joins TRBV3-1 (or the pseudogene TRBV3-2) to TRBJ1-3; D is possibly TRBD1 (6 bases). The ends were cut back, 4 bases at V and 1 base at J, with 8 bases in the middle. The germline gives CDR1 LGHDT, CDR2 YNNKEL (reference sequence). The CDR3 contains 14 residues. The CDR3 sequence is CASSLRGSGNTIYF. The CDR3 region has the DNA TGTGCCAGCAGCCTCAGGGGATCTGGAAACACCATATATTTT.

CDR3 sequence reads: CASSYVSQGKKTQYF. The CDR3 DNA sequence: TGTGCCAGCAGTTATGTAAGTCAGGGCAAAAAGACCCAGTACTTC. The rearrangement joins TRBV6-5 to TRBJ2-5, with a tentative D call TRBD1 (5 bases). The germline V gene encodes CDR1 MNHEY and CDR2 SVGAGI. CDR3 length equals 15 residues. V was clipped by 3 bases and J by 6 bases, with 17 bases between them.

The chain combines TRBV19 with TRBJ1-5; 7 nucleotides match TRBD1. Germline trimming cut 8 bases from V and 5 bases from J; bases unmatched to any gene: 12. Germline V gives CDR1 LNHDA, CDR2 SQIVND (reference sequence). This CDR3 has 15 residues. The CDR3 sequence is CASVGTALGDQPQHF. CDR3 nucleotide sequence: TGTGCCAGTGTAGGGACAGCGCTCGGAGATCAGCCCCAGCATTTT.

The rearrangement joins TRBV15 to TRBJ1-5; D remains ambiguous. This CDR3 has 16 amino acids. Germline CDR1 and CDR2: LNHNV and YYDKDF (reference sequence). The V end was cut by 5 bases, the J end by 7 bases, with 21 bases between. CDR3 bases: TGTGCCACCAGCCCCAACCCCCCGATCGGTGTCCAGCCCCAGCATTTT. This codes for CATSPNPPIGVQPQHF.

The chain links TRBV5-4 to TRBJ1-4, with D perhaps TRBD1 (6 bases). This CDR3 is built from 15 residues. Trimming pared 4 bases from V and 4 bases from J, leaving 14 bases between. Germline CDR1 is SGHNT and CDR2 is YYREEE (reference sequence). CDR3 sequence reads: CASSAGTKYNEKLFF. The CDR3, as DNA: TGTGCCAGCAGCGCCGGGACAAAATATAATGAAAAACTGTTTTTT.

V is TRBV30 and J is TRBJ1-6; TRBD1 might be the D (6 bases). V was clipped by 2 bases and J by 2 bases, with 10 bases between them. This CDR3 contains 15 residues. In germline, CDR1 is GTSNPN, CDR2 SVGIG (reference sequence). The DNA for the CDR3 is TGTGCCTGGAGTAAGGGGGAGGCCTATAATTCACCCCTCCACTTT. Encoded protein: CAWSKGEAYNSPLHF.

Here the CDR3 reads CASSLALNSPLHF. The CDR3 coding sequence is TGTGCCAGCAGTTTGGCCTTGAATTCACCCCTCCACTTT. The chain combines TRBV12-3 or TRBV12-4 with TRBJ1-6; D is unclear. V dropped 3 bases and J dropped 7 bases, with 7 bases sitting between them. The CDR3 is 13 residues long.

A single count supports this clone. V gene TRBV28 combines with J gene TRBJ2-7; TRBD1 matches at 11 bases. This CDR3 region has 14 residues. Germline loops: CDR1 MDHEN, CDR2 SYDVKM. The J segment lost 7 bases and the V segment lost 5 bases, leaving 7 bases of the junction unmatched. The CDR3 DNA is TGTGCCAGCAGTCACGGGACAGGGGGAAGGGAGCAGTACGTC. It is translated as CASSHGTGGREQYV.

This clone was seen only once. The chain links TRBV19 to TRBJ2-1; no reliable D call. The V gene lost 2 bases and the J gene lost 6 bases, with 8 bases spanning the gap. CDR1 is LNHDA, CDR2 SQIVND, per germline (reference sequence). The CDR3 is 13 residues long. CDR3 sequence (DNA): TGTGCCAGTAGTATAAGCCTGTTCAATGAGCAGTTCTTC. This sequence encodes CASSISLFNEQFF.

This clone was seen a handful of times. V and J are TRBV5-4 and TRBJ1-1, with D perhaps matching TRBD1 (5 bases). From germline, CDR1 is SGHNT and CDR2 YYREEE (reference sequence). Trimming took off 2 bases at V and 3 bases at J, with 11 bases between the two ends. The CDR3 consists of 14 residues. CDR3 nucleotides: TGTGCCAGCAGCTTAGGCGGGGGAGACACTGAAGCTTTCTTT. This translates into CASSLGGGDTEAFF.

This chain uses TRBV27 with TRBJ1-2, with D possibly TRBD1 on 6 matching bases. The CDR3 contains 14 residues. V shed 0 bases and J shed 6 bases, with 11 bases lying between them. Per the germline V gene, CDR1 is MNHEY and CDR2 is SMNVEV (reference sequence). This chain's CDR3 is CASSLSRGGHGYTF. The DNA for the CDR3 is TGTGCCAGCAGTTTATCAAGGGGGGGGCATGGCTACACCTTC.

The CDR3 sequence: CASSKVRHNNYGYTF. In DNA, the CDR3 is TGTGCCAGCAGCAAAGTTAGACACAATAACTATGGCTACACCTTC. V gene TRBV21-1 combines with J gene TRBJ1-2; no check of the table's D call, TRBD1, against the DNA was made. TRBV21-1 has pseudogene status. The CDR3 contains 15 residues.

The chain uses TRBV19 and TRBJ1-5, with 9 bases that match TRBD1. Trimming took 4 bases from V and 4 from J; bases not matched to a gene: 17. CDR1 is LNHDA, CDR2 SQIVND, per germline (reference sequence). The CDR3 is made up of 19 amino acids. The CDR3: CASSTLYDRGLNRNQPQHF. The CDR3 nucleotides are TGTGCCAGTAGTACCTTATACGACAGGGGGTTGAATCGGAATCAGCCCCAGCATTTT.

This sequence joins TRBV28 and TRBJ1-5; D gene uncertain. Germline-derived CDR1 and CDR2 are MDHEN and SYDVKM. This CDR3 has 13 residues. Deletions cut 6 bases from V and 7 bases from J, with 13 bases between. CDR3 in amino acids: CASSRHLGQPQHF. The CDR3 bases are TGTGCCAGCAGCCGTCACCTGGGGCAGCCCCAGCATTTT. The full variable domain, completed using reference TRBV28 and TRBJ1-5, is DVKVTQSSRYLVKRTGEKVFLECVQDMDHENMFWYRQDPGLGLRLIYFSYDVKMKEKGDIPEGYSVSREKKERFSLILESASTNQTSMYLCASSRHLGQPQHFGDGTRLSIL.

This rearrangement joins TRBV6-5 to TRBJ1-6, with unresolved D. V lost 5 bases and J 10 bases, leaving 15 bases between the germline ends. CDR1 is MNHEY and CDR2 is SVGAGI in the germline V gene. This CDR3 has 14 residues. CDR3: CASSRTRRESPLHF. CDR3 sequence (DNA): TGTGCCAGCAGTCGGACCCGGAGAGAATCACCCCTCCACTTT.

The V gene is TRBV10-3, the J gene TRBJ1-1; the D is unclear. This CDR3 comprises 14 residues. V dropped 5 bases and J dropped 4 bases, with 14 bases sitting between them. CDR1 ENHRY and CDR2 SYGVKD come from the germline V gene. The CDR3 reads CAISFRSDPTEAFF. CDR3 nucleotides: TGTGCCATCAGTTTTCGATCCGATCCCACTGAAGCTTTCTTT.

The CDR3 bases are TGTGCCAGTAGTAACAGGGTCGACGAGCAGTACTTC. It yields the protein CASSNRVDEQYF. This sequence joins TRBV19 and TRBJ2-7, with D perhaps TRBD1 (6 bases). This CDR3 has 12 residues. Trimming removed 4 bases from V and 5 bases from J, with 9 bases in between. CDR1 and CDR2 (germline): LNHDA, SQIVND (reference sequence).

The V call is TRBV9, the J call TRBJ1-1; D gene ambiguous. The CDR3 runs to 14 residues. Between the trimmed V and J ends, which lost 2 bases and 6 bases, there was a span of 14 bases. Looked up from germline, CDR1 is SGDLS and CDR2 is YYNGEE. The chain's CDR3 is CASSVQLGIAEAFF. CDR3 DNA sequence: TGTGCCAGCAGCGTGCAGTTAGGGATAGCTGAAGCTTTCTTT.

This chain links TRBV7-2 with TRBJ2-5, with D uncertain. The ends were cut back, 2 bases at V and 0 bases at J, with 7 bases in the middle. The CDR3 spans 14 residues. CDR1 is SGHTA, CDR2 FQGNSA, per germline. CDR3 sequence reads: CASSLIVNQETQYF. The DNA of the CDR3 is TGTGCCAGCAGCTTAATAGTTAACCAAGAGACCCAGTACTTC.

The chain combines TRBV3-1 (or the pseudogene TRBV3-2) with TRBJ2-7; weak D call: TRBD1 (8 bases). V lost 4 bases and J 6 bases, leaving 16 bases between the germline ends. The CDR3 covers 14 residues. The germline CDR1 and CDR2 sequences are LGHDT and YNNKEL (reference sequence). The CDR3 sequence is CASSPGQGGREQYV. CDR3 nucleotide sequence: TGTGCCAGCAGCCCTGGACAGGGAGGGCGCGAGCAGTACGTC.

The rearrangement uses TRBV28 and TRBJ1-2; 8 bases map to TRBD1. The CDR3 runs 15 residues. Looked up from germline, CDR1 is MDHEN and CDR2 is SYDVKM. Trimming at V came to 5 bases and at J to 6 bases, leaving 11 bases not matched to a gene. CDR3 in amino acids: CASSGGGGQVDGYTF. CDR3 coding DNA: TGTGCCAGCAGTGGGGGTGGGGGACAGGTGGATGGCTACACCTTC.

J is TRBJ1-1 and V is TRBV5-1, with D unresolved. Trimming took off 0 bases at V and 10 bases at J, with 19 bases between the two ends. CDR3 length: 15 residues. Germline values: CDR1 SGHRS, CDR2 YFSETQ. The CDR3 DNA follows: TGCGCCAGCAGCTTGGAGATGGAGCCGCACTTAGGAGCTTTCTTT. It yields the protein CASSLEMEPHLGAFF.

V is TRBV7-9 and J is TRBJ2-1; D is uncertain. The CDR3 covers 14 residues. V lost 4 bases and J lost 5, with 12 bases in between. Germline CDR1 is SEHNR and CDR2 is FQNEAQ (reference sequence). DNA for the CDR3: TGTGCCAGCAGCTCCGCCGGCGGTCACAATGAGCAGTTCTTC. Its translation is CASSSAGGHNEQFF.

This rearrangement joins TRBV7-9 to TRBJ1-3; D unresolved. The V gene lost 4 bases and the J gene lost 0 bases, with 16 bases spanning the gap. The CDR3 loop spans 17 amino acids. Germline assignment: CDR1 SEHNR and CDR2 FQNEAQ (reference sequence). In nucleotides, the CDR3 is TGTGCCAGCAGCTCCGAGGACCGATGGCCCTCTGGAAACACCATATATTTT. This codes for CASSSEDRWPSGNTIYF.

The V gene is TRBV25-1, the J gene TRBJ2-1; no definite D call. In germline, CDR1 is MGHDK, CDR2 SYGVNS. Trimming stripped 7 bases from V and 4 bases from J, with 17 bases between. CDR3 length equals 15 residues. CDR3 nucleotide sequence: TGTGCCAGCACCCCAGTGAACGAGAAATACAATGAGCAGTTCTTC. It encodes CASTPVNEKYNEQFF. Using reference TRBV25-1 and TRBJ2-1 for the parts outside the CDR3, the full variable domain is EADIYQTPRYLVIGTGKKITLECSQTMGHDKMYWYQQDPGMELHLIHYSYGVNSTEKGDLSSESTVSRIRTEHFPLTLESARPSHTSQYLCASTPVNEKYNEQFFGPGTRLTVL.

The rearrangement links TRBV2 to TRBJ2-6; the D is unclear. The CDR3 is made up of 15 amino acids. V was cut by 2 bases and J by 0 bases, with 5 bases left in between. Germline V gives CDR1 SNHLY, CDR2 FYNNEI. The CDR3 is CASSEISSGANVLTF. The CDR3 nucleotides are TGTGCCAGCAGTGAAATTTCCTCTGGGGCCAACGTCCTGACTTTC.

This rearrangement joins TRBV11-1 to TRBJ1-1; unclear D gene. This CDR3 is 14 amino acids long. Germline values: CDR1 SGHAT, CDR2 FQDESV (reference sequence). V was trimmed by 1 base and J by 8 bases, leaving 14 bases between them. The CDR3: CASSLDMARSEAFF. The CDR3 bases are TGTGCCAGCAGCTTAGACATGGCGAGGTCGGAAGCTTTCTTT.

V usage is TRBV5-1 and J usage is TRBJ1-1, with D unresolved. The CDR3 runs 14 residues. With 3 bases removed from V and 1 base from J, the gap between germline ends came to 10 bases. The germline CDR1 and CDR2 sequences are SGHRS and YFSETQ. The CDR3 is CASSSLRGNTEAFF. In DNA form, the CDR3 reads TGCGCCAGCAGCTCCTTACGGGGGAACACTGAAGCTTTCTTT.